The 4 T cell receptor beta chains listed next were all sequenced from one sample in a study of cytomegalovirus exposure and HLA in healthy donors. Profiled with immunoSEQ multiplex PCR; TCRdb holds only in-frame clones, not every one. Of roughly 100,000 clones in the sample, around 83% are singletons; the top ten hold around 3.6%. Input material: PBMCs. The receptors shown here come from a woman aged 18-29 years in good health and CMV-seropositive.

This chain uses TRBV28 with TRBJ1-2; 9 positions agree with TRBD1. The CDR3 is made up of 15 amino acids. Germline CDR1 and CDR2: MDHEN and SYDVKM. The V segment lost 6 bases and the J segment 7 bases; nucleotides outside the gene matches: 12. The CDR3 DNA reads as TGTGCCAGCAGCCACCCTCCCGGACAGGGGATTGGCTACACCTTC. Protein: CASSHPPGQGIGYTF.

V gene TRBV5-6 combines with J gene TRBJ2-1; 7 bases agree with TRBD2. The CDR3 runs to 16 residues. V was pared by 3 bases and J by 10 bases, with 16 bases of the junction left unmatched. Germline CDR1 reads SGHDT; CDR2 reads YYEEEE. CDR3 sequence reads: CASSSSGLVIREEQFF. The CDR3 DNA sequence: TGTGCCAGCAGCTCGAGTGGACTAGTAATTCGGGAGGAGCAGTTCTTC.

The V gene is TRBV5-4, the J gene TRBJ1-1; 8 positions match TRBD1. This CDR3 has 15 residues. Trimming at V came to 4 bases and at J to 0 bases, leaving 5 bases not matched to a gene. CDR1 and CDR2 (germline): SGHNT, YYREEE (reference sequence). The CDR3 is CASSTQTGVNTEAFF. The DNA for the CDR3 is TGTGCCAGCAGCACTCAGACAGGGGTGAACACTGAAGCTTTCTTT.

V gene TRBV25-1 combines with J gene TRBJ2-1, with D perhaps TRBD1 (5 bases). The V end lost 6 bases, the J end lost 8 bases, and 11 bases lay between the germline ends. The CDR3 consists of 12 residues. Germline V gene lookup returns CDR1 MGHDK and CDR2 SYGVNS. CDR3 nucleotide sequence: TGTGCCAGCAGGGCCCCCAGGGATGAGCAGTTCTTC. Its protein product is CASRAPRDEQFF.